This TCR beta chain was profiled in a study of cytomegalovirus exposure and HLA in healthy donors. The wider study: For the approximately 410 genotyped donors, approximately 83% fell within the Caucasian-associated ancestry cluster. Study-level results: Some segments of the V type, notably TRBV6-2 and TRBV6-3, were excluded as indistinguishable. The productive fraction for most TCR beta V segments was about 90% or about 30% in an earlier analysis.

Samples came from healthy bone marrow donors. Trimming at V came to 2 bases and at J to 4 bases, leaving 6 bases not matched to a gene. The CDR3 loop spans 14 amino acids. CDR1 and CDR2 from the germline V gene are GTSNPN and SVGIG (reference sequence). The PCR used 60 Vbeta and 13 Jbeta primers. Here immunoSEQ multiplex PCR was the method, and the copy in TCRdb shows in-frame clones only, minus some. The sample has about 180,000 clones, more than 65% seen once. To note about this clone: Antigen: not known.

This TCR derives from a man aged 25 to 40 in good health and CMV-seronegative. The V gene is TRBV30, the J gene TRBJ2-3; TRBD1 matches 7 bases. Source material: PBMCs. CDR3 bases: TGTGCCTGGAGTCGACAGGGTTTATCAGATACGCAGTATTTT. Its translation is CAWSRQGLSDTQYF. Full variable domain (missing parts from reference TRBV30 and TRBJ2-3): SQTIHQWPATLVQPVGSPLSLECTVEGTSNPNLYWYRQAAGRGLQLLFYSVGIGQISSEVPQNLSASRPQDRQFILSSKKLLLSDSGFYLCAWSRQGLSDTQYFGPGTRLTVL.